One and the same sample provided the 25 T cell receptor beta chains below, sequenced in a study of cytomegalovirus exposure and HLA in healthy donors. Some clones are missing from TCRdb's copy, which holds only in-frame ones; the method was immunoSEQ multiplex PCR. Of over 120,000 clones detected, roughly 89% appear once; the ten largest clones hold 4.5%. Material: PBMCs. The receptors stem from a man between 18 and 35 years old in good health and CMV-seropositive.

The CDR3 protein is CASSYMGLHEQFF. The DNA for the CDR3 is TGTGCCAGCAGTTACATGGGACTCCATGAGCAGTTCTTC. This chain links TRBV6-5 with TRBJ2-1; D possibly corresponds to TRBD2 (6 bases). Germline V CDR1 and CDR2: MNHEY, SVGAGI. Trimming removed 2 bases from V and 8 bases from J, with 10 bases in between. The length of the CDR3 is 13 residues.

The chain uses TRBV6-4 and TRBJ2-1, with D maybe TRBD2 (5 bases). Germline CDR1 is MRHNA and CDR2 is SNTAGT. The CDR3 covers 12 residues. Trimming removed 2 bases from V and 15 bases from J, with 14 bases in between. This CDR3 reads CASSDMRERRFF. As DNA, the CDR3 is TGTGCCAGCAGTGACATGAGGGAAAGACGGTTCTTC.

This chain joins TRBV29-1 and TRBJ2-3, with TRBD2 identical over 8 bases. V lost 6 bases, J lost 6 bases, and 11 bases stayed unmatched. The CDR3 consists of 14 residues. Germline V gene sequence: CDR1 SQVTM, CDR2 ANQGSEA. CDR3 sequence reads: CSVGTAGGVDTQYF. The CDR3 coding sequence is TGCAGCGTGGGAACTGCGGGAGGTGTGGATACGCAGTATTTT.

This chain uses TRBV4-2 with TRBJ1-5; D remains unclear. V was shortened by 4 bases and J by 4 bases, with 14 bases between the two germline ends. Germline CDR1 LGHNA, CDR2 YNFKEQ. The CDR3 extends over 15 amino acids. CDR3 loop: CASSRVVGRNQPQHF. The CDR3 nucleotides are TGTGCCAGCAGCCGAGTAGTGGGCCGAAATCAGCCCCAGCATTTT.

This chain uses TRBV30 with TRBJ1-1; no definite D call. Germline V gene sequence: CDR1 GTSNPN, CDR2 SVGIG (reference sequence). The CDR3 loop spans 12 amino acids. V lost 0 bases and J lost 6, with 8 bases in between. The CDR3 DNA reads as TGTGCCTGGAGTGTATCGACTGCTGAAGCTTTCTTT. Protein product: CAWSVSTAEAFF.

The chain couples TRBV18 to TRBJ1-3; D uncertain. V was shortened by 2 bases and J by 0 bases, with 5 bases between the two germline ends. In germline, CDR1 is KGHSH, CDR2 LQKENI. The CDR3 has 14 residues. The CDR3 loop is CASSPDYSGNTIYF. The CDR3 DNA reads TGTGCCAGCTCACCAGACTACTCTGGAAACACCATATATTTT.

The V and J genes are TRBV19 and TRBJ2-1, with 7 bases fitting TRBD2. Germline CDR1 reads LNHDA; CDR2 reads SQIVND (reference sequence). CDR3 size: 15 residues. J gave up 3 bases and V 3 bases, and 5 bases lay outside the gene matches. The CDR3 sequence: CASSMGLAVYNEQFF. CDR3 DNA sequence: TGTGCCAGTAGTATGGGTCTAGCGGTCTACAATGAGCAGTTCTTC. Complete variable domain (other parts from reference TRBV19 and TRBJ2-1): DGGITQSPKYLFRKEGQNVTLSCEQNLNHDAMYWYRQDPGQGLRLIYYSQIVNDFQKGDIAEGYSVSREKKESFPLTVTSAQKNPTAFYLCASSMGLAVYNEQFFGPGTRLTVL.

This rearrangement joins TRBV6-1 to TRBJ1-1; 11 bases map to TRBD1. V was pared by 6 bases and J by 4 bases, with 7 bases of the junction left unmatched. This CDR3 has 15 amino acids. Germline V gene sequence: CDR1 MNHNS, CDR2 SASEGT. CDR3 sequence reads: CASSQSGQGATEAFF. The DNA of the CDR3 is TGTGCCAGCAGCCAATCCGGACAGGGGGCCACTGAAGCTTTCTTT.

The genes are TRBV5-6 and TRBJ1-1; D unresolved. Germline values: CDR1 SGHDT, CDR2 YYEEEE. With 2 bases removed from V and 11 bases from J, the gap between germline ends came to 16 bases. The CDR3 length is 13 residues. In DNA, the CDR3 is TGTGCCAGCAGCTTTGCGCAGGCCCGACCGGCTTTCTTT. Amino acids: CASSFAQARPAFF.

Only one count was recorded for this clone. V is TRBV27 and J is TRBJ2-2, with D tentatively TRBD2 (5 bases). CDR1 is MNHEY and CDR2 is SMNVEV in the germline V gene (reference sequence). Trimming removed 4 bases from V and 6 bases from J, with 12 bases in between. The CDR3 sequence is 14 residues long. The CDR3 sequence: CASSSPFGAGELFF. The DNA of the CDR3 is TGTGCCAGCAGTTCCCCCTTCGGGGCCGGGGAGCTGTTTTTT.

The chain employs TRBV7-6 and TRBJ2-1, with a tentative D call TRBD2 (5 bases). CDR3 size: 12 residues. Germline assignment: CDR1 SGHVS and CDR2 FNYEAQ. V lost 5 bases to trimming and J lost 8 bases, with 10 bases between them. This chain's CDR3 is CASSPLGDEQFF. The CDR3 coding sequence is TGTGCCAGCAGCCCCCTCGGGGATGAGCAGTTCTTC.

This rearrangement joins TRBV30 to TRBJ1-5; D might be TRBD1 (6 bases). CDR3 length equals 14 residues. Per the germline V gene, CDR1 is GTSNPN and CDR2 is SVGIG (reference sequence). V was trimmed by 0 bases and J by 4 bases, leaving 10 bases between them. The CDR3 DNA reads TGTGCCTGGAGTGTAACCCAGGGGAATCAGCCCCAGCATTTT. It is translated as CAWSVTQGNQPQHF.

V gene TRBV16 combines with J gene TRBJ1-5; a possible D gene is TRBD1 (5 bases). The CDR3 contains 15 residues. Per the germline V gene, CDR1 is KGHSY and CDR2 is FQNENV. Between the trimmed V and J ends, which lost 4 bases and 7 bases, there was a span of 17 bases. This CDR3 reads CASSPGRGTGQPQHF. CDR3 in DNA: TGTGCCAGCAGCCCCGGACGGGGGACGGGACAGCCCCAGCATTTT.

The chain employs TRBV11-2 and TRBJ2-7; no definite D call. This CDR3 is built from 13 residues. Germline CDR1 and CDR2: SGHAT and FQNNGV. Trimming cost V 8 bases and J 5 bases, with 16 bases left between them. CDR3 nucleotide sequence: TGTGCCAGCTTCCCGACCGCGGTAGACGAGCAGTACTTC. Its protein is CASFPTAVDEQYF.

The chain links TRBV30 to TRBJ1-5; 7 bases map to TRBD1. The CDR3 has 14 residues. V lost 2 bases to trimming and J lost 7 bases; unmatched junction nucleotides: 8. CDR1 is GTSNPN, CDR2 SVGIG, per germline (reference sequence). The CDR3 region is CAWSWQGDGQPQHF. The CDR3 DNA is TGTGCCTGGAGTTGGCAGGGGGACGGGCAGCCCCAGCATTTT.

The chain joins TRBV30 to TRBJ2-1; 12 bases are a match to TRBD2. Germline V gives CDR1 GTSNPN, CDR2 SVGIG (reference sequence). The CDR3 runs 16 residues. J gave up 10 bases and V 1 base, and 11 bases lay outside the gene matches. The CDR3: CAWSAGTSGPGEEQFF. The CDR3 bases are TGTGCCTGGAGTGCCGGGACTAGCGGGCCGGGGGAGGAGCAGTTCTTC.

The V gene is TRBV19, the J gene TRBJ2-3; D might be TRBD2 (5 bases). Trimming shortened V by 2 bases and J by 0 bases, and 9 bases separated the two germline ends. This CDR3 region has 15 residues. Germline V gene lookup returns CDR1 LNHDA and CDR2 SQIVND (reference sequence). The CDR3 nucleotides read TGTGCCAGTAGTATACCCAGCGGCAGCACAGATACGCAGTATTTT. This translates into CASSIPSGSTDTQYF.

This chain joins TRBV6-5 and TRBJ2-7; D is unclear. Looked up from germline, CDR1 is MNHEY and CDR2 is SVGAGI. The CDR3 loop spans 12 amino acids. V gave up 2 bases and J gave up 3 bases, with 5 bases separating them. CDR3 bases: TGTGCCAGCAGTTACGGGCGCTACGAGCAGTACTTC. Amino acids: CASSYGRYEQYF.

This chain connects TRBV30 to TRBJ2-5; D remains unclear. This CDR3 is 11 amino acids long. The V end was cut by 2 bases, the J end by 5 bases, with 6 bases between. Germline loops: CDR1 GTSNPN, CDR2 SVGIG (reference sequence). The DNA of the CDR3 is TGTGCCTGGAGTCGTCAGGAGACCCAGTACTTC. It encodes CAWSRQETQYF. Based on the CDR3 plus reference TRBV30 and TRBJ2-5, the full variable domain is SQTIHQWPATLVQPVGSPLSLECTVEGTSNPNLYWYRQAAGRGLQLLFYSVGIGQISSEVPQNLSASRPQDRQFILSSKKLLLSDSGFYLCAWSRQETQYFGPGTRLLVL.

The chain uses TRBV29-1 and TRBJ1-2; 8 bases agree with TRBD1. From germline, CDR1 is SQVTM and CDR2 ANQGSEA. The CDR3 runs to 13 residues. Losses at the gene ends were 4 bases for V and 4 bases for J; bases not matched to a gene: 5. The CDR3 loop is CSVAETGAYGYTF. In DNA, the CDR3 is TGCAGCGTTGCAGAGACAGGGGCCTATGGCTACACCTTC.

This clone was seen only once. The chain couples TRBV25-1 to TRBJ1-2, with 9 bases matching TRBD1. V shed 7 bases and J 4 bases; nucleotides not matched to a gene: 7. The CDR3 covers 14 residues. Germline V lookup: CDR1 MGHDK, CDR2 SYGVNS. CDR3: CASTATGGAYGYTF. The DNA for the CDR3 is TGTGCCAGCACCGCGACAGGGGGTGCCTATGGCTACACCTTC.

This rearrangement joins TRBV5-4 to TRBJ2-1, with TRBD2 matching over 11 bases. In germline, CDR1 is SGHNT, CDR2 YYREEE (reference sequence). V was pared by 5 bases and J by 0 bases, with 10 bases of the junction left unmatched. This CDR3 spans 18 amino acids. DNA for the CDR3: TGTGCCAGCAGGCCCGGGACTAGCGGTTTCAGCTCCTACAATGAGCAGTTCTTC. Protein product: CASRPGTSGFSSYNEQFF.

This rearrangement joins TRBV19 to TRBJ1-1, with D maybe TRBD1 (6 bases). This CDR3 region has 16 residues. CDR1 is LNHDA, CDR2 SQIVND, per germline (reference sequence). Trimming left V 4 bases short and J 1 base short, with 16 bases between. CDR3 sequence: CASSTGQWGRNTEAFF. CDR3 bases: TGTGCCAGTAGTACTGGACAGTGGGGTCGGAACACTGAAGCTTTCTTT.

The CDR3: CASFSFRDRAYNEQFF. CDR3 in DNA: TGTGCCAGCTTCAGCTTTCGGGACAGGGCTTACAATGAGCAGTTCTTC. J is TRBJ2-1 and V is TRBV27, with TRBD1 matching over 9 bases. Trimming cost V 8 bases and J 4 bases; bases outside gene matches: 12. CDR1 and CDR2 (germline): MNHEY, SMNVEV (reference sequence). The length of the CDR3 is 16 residues.

V is TRBV28 and J is TRBJ1-6; 7 bases line up with TRBD1. Germline V CDR1 and CDR2: MDHEN, SYDVKM. CDR3 length: 13 residues. V trimming: 6 bases; J trimming: 7 bases; junction bases outside the gene matches: 3. In DNA form, the CDR3 reads TGTGCCAGCAGGGGACAGCTCAATTCACCCCTCCACTTT. It codes for CASRGQLNSPLHF.